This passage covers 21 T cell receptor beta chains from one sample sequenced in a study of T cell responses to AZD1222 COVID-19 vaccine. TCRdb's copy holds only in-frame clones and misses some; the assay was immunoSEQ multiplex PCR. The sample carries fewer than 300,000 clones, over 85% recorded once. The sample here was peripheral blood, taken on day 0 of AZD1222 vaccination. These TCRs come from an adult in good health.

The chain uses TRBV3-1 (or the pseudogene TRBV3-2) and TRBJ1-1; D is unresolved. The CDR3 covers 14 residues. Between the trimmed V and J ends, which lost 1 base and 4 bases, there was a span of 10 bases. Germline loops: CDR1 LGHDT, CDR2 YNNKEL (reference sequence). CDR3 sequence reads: CASSQALAGTEAFF. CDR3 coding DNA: TGTGCCAGCAGCCAAGCTTTGGCGGGCACTGAAGCTTTCTTT.

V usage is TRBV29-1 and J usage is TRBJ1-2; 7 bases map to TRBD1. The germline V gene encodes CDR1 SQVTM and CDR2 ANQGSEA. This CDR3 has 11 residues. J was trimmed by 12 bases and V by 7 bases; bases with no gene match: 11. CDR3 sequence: CSAGGDRDNTF. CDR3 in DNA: TGCAGCGCCGGAGGCGACAGGGACAACACCTTC.

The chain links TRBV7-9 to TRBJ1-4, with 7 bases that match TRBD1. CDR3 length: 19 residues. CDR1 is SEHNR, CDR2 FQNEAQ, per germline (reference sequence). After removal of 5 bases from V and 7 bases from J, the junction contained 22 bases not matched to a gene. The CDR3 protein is CASSPSYLRRGLKSEKLFF. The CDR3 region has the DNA TGTGCCAGCAGCCCCTCTTATCTGAGAAGGGGGCTTAAAAGTGAAAAACTGTTTTTT.

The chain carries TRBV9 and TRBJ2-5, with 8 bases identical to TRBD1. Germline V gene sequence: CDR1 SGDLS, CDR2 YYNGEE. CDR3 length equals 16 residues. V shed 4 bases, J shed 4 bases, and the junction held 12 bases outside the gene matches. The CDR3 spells CASSPSPQGALETQYF. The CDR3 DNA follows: TGTGCCAGCAGCCCCAGCCCGCAGGGGGCATTAGAGACCCAGTACTTC.

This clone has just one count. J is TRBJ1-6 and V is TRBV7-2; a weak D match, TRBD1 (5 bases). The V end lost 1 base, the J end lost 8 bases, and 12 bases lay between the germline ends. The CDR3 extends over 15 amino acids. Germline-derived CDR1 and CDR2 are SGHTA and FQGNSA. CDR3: CASSLVEGLDSPLHF. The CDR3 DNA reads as TGTGCCAGCAGCTTAGTGGAGGGGTTGGATTCACCCCTCCACTTT.

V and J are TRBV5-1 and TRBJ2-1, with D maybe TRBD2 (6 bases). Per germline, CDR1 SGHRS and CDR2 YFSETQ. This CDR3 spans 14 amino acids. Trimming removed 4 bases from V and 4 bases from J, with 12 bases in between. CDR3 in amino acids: CASSLRDSYNEQFF. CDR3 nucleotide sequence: TGCGCCAGCAGCCTTCGGGACTCTTACAATGAGCAGTTCTTC.

This CDR3 is CASSYSGTVNTGELFF. CDR3 nucleotides: TGTGCCAGCAGTTACTCCGGGACAGTGAACACCGGGGAGCTGTTTTTT. J is TRBJ2-2 and V is TRBV6-2 or TRBV6-3; 7 nucleotides align to TRBD1. CDR1 is MNHEY, CDR2 SVGEGT, per germline. CDR3 length: 16 residues. The junction had 2 bases not matched to a gene; V was cut back by 0 bases and J by 1 base.

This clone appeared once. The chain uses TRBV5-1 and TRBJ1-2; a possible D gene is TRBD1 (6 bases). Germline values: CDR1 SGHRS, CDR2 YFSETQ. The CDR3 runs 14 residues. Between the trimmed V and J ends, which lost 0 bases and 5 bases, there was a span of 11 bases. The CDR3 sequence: CASSLERGAYGYTF. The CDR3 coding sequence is TGCGCCAGCAGCTTGGAGCGGGGGGCATATGGCTACACCTTC.

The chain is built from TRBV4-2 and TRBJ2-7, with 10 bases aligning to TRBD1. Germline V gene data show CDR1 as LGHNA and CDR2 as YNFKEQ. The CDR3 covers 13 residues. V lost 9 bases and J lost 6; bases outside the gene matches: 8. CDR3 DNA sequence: TGTGCCAGTTCCGGGACAGGGGATGGCGAGCAGTACTTC. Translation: CASSGTGDGEQYF.

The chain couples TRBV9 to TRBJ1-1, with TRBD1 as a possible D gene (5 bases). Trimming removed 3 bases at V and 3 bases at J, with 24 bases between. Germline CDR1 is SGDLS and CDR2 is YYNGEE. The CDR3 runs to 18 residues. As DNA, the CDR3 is TGTGCCAGCAGCGGCCACCCCAACGAGGGGCTGAGGTACACTGAAGCTTTCTTT. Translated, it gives CASSGHPNEGLRYTEAFF.

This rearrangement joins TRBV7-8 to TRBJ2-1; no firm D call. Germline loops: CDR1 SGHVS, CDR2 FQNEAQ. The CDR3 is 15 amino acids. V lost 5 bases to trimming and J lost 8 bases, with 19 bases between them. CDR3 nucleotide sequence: TGTGCCAGCAGCCGATCGGGCTGGGAAATCGATGAGCAGTTCTTC. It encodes CASSRSGWEIDEQFF.

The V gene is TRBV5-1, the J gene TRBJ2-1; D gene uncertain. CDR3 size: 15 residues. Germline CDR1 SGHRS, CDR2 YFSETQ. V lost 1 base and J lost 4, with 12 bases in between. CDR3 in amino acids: CASSLSAASYNEQFF. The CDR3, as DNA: TGCGCCAGCAGCTTGTCGGCCGCGTCTTACAATGAGCAGTTCTTC.

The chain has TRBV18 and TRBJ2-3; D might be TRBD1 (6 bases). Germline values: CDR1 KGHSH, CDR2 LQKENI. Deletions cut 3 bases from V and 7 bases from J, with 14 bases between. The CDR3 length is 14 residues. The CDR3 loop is CASSPAGAENTQYF. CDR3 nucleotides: TGTGCCAGCTCACCGGCAGGGGCTGAGAATACGCAGTATTTT.

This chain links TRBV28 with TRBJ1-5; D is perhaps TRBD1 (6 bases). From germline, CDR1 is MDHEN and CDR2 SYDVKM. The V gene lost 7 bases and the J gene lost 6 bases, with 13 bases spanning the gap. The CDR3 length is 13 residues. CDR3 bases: TGTGCCAGCATCTCACAGGGAAGTCAGCCCCAGCATTTT. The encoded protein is CASISQGSQPQHF.

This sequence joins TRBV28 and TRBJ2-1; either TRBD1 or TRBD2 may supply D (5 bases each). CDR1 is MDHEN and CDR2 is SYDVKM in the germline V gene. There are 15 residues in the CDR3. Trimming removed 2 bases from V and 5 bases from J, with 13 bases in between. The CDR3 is CASSLGARANNEQFF. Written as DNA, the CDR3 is TGTGCCAGCAGTTTAGGGGCGCGGGCCAACAATGAGCAGTTCTTC.

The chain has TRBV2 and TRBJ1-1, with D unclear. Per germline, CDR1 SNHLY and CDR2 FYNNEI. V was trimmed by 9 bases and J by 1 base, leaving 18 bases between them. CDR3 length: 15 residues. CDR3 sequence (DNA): TGTGCCAGGCCGAGGTTTGGCAGTCAGAACACTGAAGCTTTCTTT. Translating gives CARPRFGSQNTEAFF.

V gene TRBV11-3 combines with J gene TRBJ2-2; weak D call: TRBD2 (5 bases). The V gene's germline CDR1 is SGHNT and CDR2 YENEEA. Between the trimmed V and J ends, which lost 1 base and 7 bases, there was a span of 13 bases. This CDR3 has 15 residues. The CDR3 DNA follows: TGTGCCAGCAGCTTAGGTCCCTTGGGGAGCGGGGAGCTGTTTTTT. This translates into CASSLGPLGSGELFF.

The CDR3 reads CASSQEAGKNAYNSPLHF. The CDR3 DNA reads TGTGCCAGCAGCCAAGAAGCAGGGAAGAACGCCTATAATTCACCCCTCCACTTT. V and J are TRBV4-2 and TRBJ1-6, with D perhaps TRBD1 (5 bases). This CDR3 contains 18 residues. Germline-derived CDR1 and CDR2 are LGHNA and YNFKEQ. Trimming left V 0 bases short and J 2 bases short, with 14 bases between.

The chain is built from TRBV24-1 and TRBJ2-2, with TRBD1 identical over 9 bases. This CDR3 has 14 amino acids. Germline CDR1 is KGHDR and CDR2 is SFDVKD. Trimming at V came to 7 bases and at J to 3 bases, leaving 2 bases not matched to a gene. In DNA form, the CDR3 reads TGTGCCACCAGGCGACAGGGGGACACCGGGGAGCTGTTTTTT. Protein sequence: CATRRQGDTGELFF.

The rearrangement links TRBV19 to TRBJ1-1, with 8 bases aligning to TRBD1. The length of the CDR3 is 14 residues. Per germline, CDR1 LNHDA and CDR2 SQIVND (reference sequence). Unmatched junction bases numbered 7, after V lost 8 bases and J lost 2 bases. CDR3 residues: CASSQQGGNTEAFF. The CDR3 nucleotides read TGTGCCAGTTCCCAACAGGGGGGAAACACTGAAGCTTTCTTT.

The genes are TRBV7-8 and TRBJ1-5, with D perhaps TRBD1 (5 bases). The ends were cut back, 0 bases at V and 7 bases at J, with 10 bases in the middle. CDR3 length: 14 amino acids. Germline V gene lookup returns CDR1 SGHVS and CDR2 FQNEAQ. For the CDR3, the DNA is TGTGCCAGCAGCTTAGCTGGTCGGGGGCAGCCCCAGCATTTT. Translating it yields CASSLAGRGQPQHF.